One and the same sample provided the 21 T cell receptor beta chains below, sequenced in a study of cytomegalovirus exposure and HLA in healthy donors. The PCR employed 60 Vbeta primers together with 13 Jbeta primers. Measured with immunoSEQ multiplex PCR; TCRdb has only the in-frame clones, and not every one. Of 180,000 or so clones listed, roughly 80% were seen once; the top ten hold about 8%. The sample consisted of PBMCs. The receptors derive from a woman between 35 and 50 years old in good health and CMV-seropositive.

The rearrangement joins TRBV15 to TRBJ1-5; the D is unclear. CDR1 and CDR2 from the germline V gene are LNHNV and YYDKDF (reference sequence). The CDR3 has 15 residues. V gave up 3 bases and J gave up 4 bases, with 13 bases separating them. As DNA, the CDR3 is TGTGCCACCAGCAGGGCGGATGGAGGGAATCAGCCCCAGCATTTT. Amino acids: CATSRADGGNQPQHF.

V gene TRBV28 combines with J gene TRBJ1-3; D perhaps matches TRBD1 (5 bases). Trimming pared 4 bases from V and 0 bases from J, leaving 13 bases between. The CDR3 consists of 16 residues. Germline V gene sequence: CDR1 MDHEN, CDR2 SYDVKM. CDR3 DNA: TGTGCCAGCAGTTCAGGCGGGGCAGACTCTGGAAACACCATATATTTT. Translating gives CASSSGGADSGNTIYF.

The chain employs TRBV7-9 and TRBJ2-5; D uncertain. Germline CDR1 and CDR2: SEHNR and FQNEAQ (reference sequence). CDR3 size: 14 residues. V shed 1 base and J shed 7 bases, with 13 bases lying between them. CDR3 nucleotide sequence: TGTGCCAGCAGCTTAGTTCGCGGTCCAAGGACCCAGTACTTC. Translated, it gives CASSLVRGPRTQYF. Supplemented by reference TRBV7-9 and TRBJ2-5, the full variable domain reads DTGVSQNPRHKITKRGQNVTFRCDPISEHNRLYWYRQTLGQGPEFLTYFQNEAQLEKSRLLSDRFSAERPKGSFSTLEIQRTEQGDSAMYLCASSLVRGPRTQYFGPGTRLLVL.

This rearrangement joins TRBV6-5 to TRBJ1-2; TRBD1 matches at 7 bases. This CDR3 has 14 residues. Per the germline V gene, CDR1 is MNHEY and CDR2 is SVGAGI. The ends lost 6 bases at V and 2 bases at J; junction bases unmatched: 6. CDR3 sequence reads: CASRGRGQNYGYTF. In DNA, the CDR3 is TGTGCCAGCAGGGGGCGGGGACAGAACTATGGCTACACCTTC.

This chain uses TRBV28 with TRBJ1-2; TRBD1 is a possible D gene (5 bases). Germline CDR1 MDHEN, CDR2 SYDVKM. The CDR3 has 15 amino acids. Trimming took 4 bases from V and 7 from J, leaving 19 bases between them. The DNA for the CDR3 is TGTGCCAGCAGTTCTCCGGGACGGGGGACTGGTGGCTACACCTTC. Residues: CASSSPGRGTGGYTF.

The chain joins TRBV30 to TRBJ2-6, with D possibly TRBD2 on 6 matching bases. Germline CDR1 GTSNPN, CDR2 SVGIG (reference sequence). The CDR3 is 16 amino acids. Between the trimmed V and J ends, which lost 6 bases and 0 bases, there was a span of 15 bases. CDR3 loop: CACGGARVSGANVLTF. The CDR3 DNA reads TGTGCCTGCGGAGGGGCGCGGGTCTCTGGGGCCAACGTCCTGACTTTC.

The chain carries TRBV11-2 and TRBJ2-1; 9 bases fit TRBD1. Germline trimming cut 7 bases from V and 4 bases from J; bases unmatched to any gene: 8. CDR1 and CDR2 (germline): SGHAT, FQNNGV. CDR3 size: 15 residues. CDR3 DNA sequence: TGTGCCAGCAACCAACAGGGGGCTGGGTACAATGAGCAGTTCTTC. Translation gives CASNQQGAGYNEQFF.

The V call is TRBV19, the J call TRBJ2-5; 10 nucleotides match TRBD1. Looked up from germline, CDR1 is LNHDA and CDR2 is SQIVND (reference sequence). The CDR3 length is 15 residues. Losses at the gene ends were 5 bases for V and 4 bases for J; bases not matched to a gene: 7. Written as DNA, the CDR3 is TGTGCCAGTAGTTTTAACCGGGACAGGGGAGAGACCCAGTACTTC. This codes for CASSFNRDRGETQYF.

V usage is TRBV4-2 and J usage is TRBJ2-5; D is possibly TRBD2 (6 bases). The CDR3 totals 16 residues. Trimming removed 3 bases from V and 5 bases from J, with 19 bases in between. Germline loops: CDR1 LGHNA, CDR2 YNFKEQ. The CDR3 spells CASSHDAVASEETQYF. The CDR3 DNA reads TGTGCCAGCAGCCACGATGCGGTGGCTAGCGAGGAGACCCAGTACTTC.

This chain joins TRBV6-9 and TRBJ2-5; a possible D gene is TRBD1 (5 bases). This CDR3 comprises 15 residues. The germline gives CDR1 MNHGY, CDR2 SVAAGI. V dropped 0 bases and J dropped 2 bases, with 10 bases sitting between them. CDR3 sequence reads: CASSYSKTAQETQYF. The CDR3 DNA is TGTGCCAGCAGTTATTCTAAGACAGCTCAAGAGACCCAGTACTTC.

Regarding this clone: One end of the junction fails to match germline, which may point to a read error. This sequence joins TRBV28 and TRBJ2-7; the match to TRBD2 covers 9 bases. Looked up from germline, CDR1 is MDHEN and CDR2 is SYDVKM. The CDR3 extends over 14 amino acids. The CDR3 DNA sequence: TGTGCCGGCAGTCCTGCGGGAGGGATATACGAGCAGTACTTC. This codes for CAGSPAGGIYEQYF. The whole variable domain, remainder taken from reference TRBV28 and TRBJ2-7, is DVKVTQSSRYLVKRTGEKVFLECVQDMDHENMFWYRQDPGLGLRLIYFSYDVKMKEKGDIPEGYSVSREKKERFSLILESASTNQTSMYLCAGSPAGGIYEQYFGPGTRLTVT.

This clone was observed once. This chain links TRBV14 with TRBJ2-2; 14 positions match TRBD2. The CDR3 extends over 17 amino acids. The V gene's germline CDR1 is SGHDN and CDR2 FVKESK. The trim removed 4 bases at V and 3 bases at J, leaving 4 bases unmatched. The CDR3 is CASSLPGLAGDTGELFF. Written as DNA, the CDR3 is TGTGCCAGCAGCCTCCCGGGACTAGCGGGAGACACCGGGGAGCTGTTTTTT.

The chain combines TRBV4-2 with TRBJ2-7; the D gene is possibly TRBD2 (6 bases). Germline V gives CDR1 LGHNA, CDR2 YNFKEQ. This CDR3 region has 14 residues. V was trimmed by 0 bases and J by 9 bases, leaving 15 bases between them. The CDR3 DNA follows: TGTGCCAGCAGCCAAGAGAAGGACGGGACTCCGCAGTACTTC. Protein sequence: CASSQEKDGTPQYF.

This chain links TRBV28 with TRBJ1-2; a possible D gene is TRBD1 (5 bases). The V and J ends lost 2 bases and 3 bases respectively, with 16 bases between them. The CDR3 totals 16 residues. The germline V gene encodes CDR1 MDHEN and CDR2 SYDVKM. CDR3 bases: TGTGCCAGCAGTTTAGGGGCCCGGGGGGATTACTATGGCTACACCTTC. Its protein product is CASSLGARGDYYGYTF.

This clone was found a few times. The chain carries TRBV7-2 and TRBJ2-5, with 7 bases that match TRBD1. Germline V CDR1 and CDR2: SGHTA, FQGNSA. With 1 base clipped from V and 7 bases from J, the junction kept 12 bases outside the gene matches. CDR3 length: 16 residues. Written as DNA, the CDR3 is TGTGCCAGCAGCTTAGAAGCGACAGGGCTTAGAGGGACCCAGTACTTC. The encoded protein is CASSLEATGLRGTQYF.

The sample holds a few counts of this clone. The chain's CDR3 is CASTFAAGEFGNQPQHF. CDR3 nucleotides: TGTGCCAGCACCTTTGCTGCCGGGGAGTTTGGCAATCAGCCCCAGCATTTT. The V call is TRBV28, the J call TRBJ1-5; D remains unclear. V shed 7 bases and J shed 2 bases, with 21 bases lying between them. The CDR3 length is 17 residues. CDR1 MDHEN and CDR2 SYDVKM come from the germline V gene.

The chain joins TRBV7-2 to TRBJ2-5; 9 positions agree with TRBD2. The CDR3 contains 14 residues. The V gene's germline CDR1 is SGHTA and CDR2 FQGNSA. V trimming: 4 bases; J trimming: 5 bases; junction bases outside the gene matches: 5. The CDR3 region is CASSYSGSGETQYF. CDR3 DNA: TGTGCCAGCAGCTATAGCGGGAGCGGGGAGACCCAGTACTTC.

This rearrangement joins TRBV7-9 to TRBJ2-1; 10 nucleotides line up with TRBD2. Germline CDR1 SEHNR, CDR2 FQNEAQ (reference sequence). Trimming removed 3 bases from V and 6 bases from J; junction bases left unmatched: 5. This CDR3 region has 15 residues. The CDR3 is CASSFGLADTNEQFF. In DNA, the CDR3 is TGTGCCAGCAGCTTCGGACTAGCGGACACCAATGAGCAGTTCTTC.

This clone has a handful of counts. The V call is TRBV7-6, the J call TRBJ1-5, with D perhaps matching TRBD1 (6 bases). Germline CDR1 is SGHVS and CDR2 is FNYEAQ. The CDR3 runs to 16 residues. Trimming left V 2 bases short and J 0 bases short, with 11 bases between. The CDR3 sequence: CASSLSTGFSNQPQHF. CDR3 DNA sequence: TGTGCCAGCAGCTTATCTACAGGGTTTAGCAATCAGCCCCAGCATTTT.

The chain combines TRBV11-3 with TRBJ2-1; D may be TRBD2 (5 bases). V was pared by 3 bases and J by 11 bases, with 20 bases between. This CDR3 is 15 amino acids long. Germline CDR1 and CDR2: SGHNT and YENEEA. This chain's CDR3 is CASSLPGRGREKQFF. The CDR3 DNA sequence: TGTGCCAGCAGCTTGCCCGGGCGTGGCCGGGAAAAGCAGTTCTTC.

This clone has a handful of counts. The chain links TRBV5-1 to TRBJ2-2; no clear D gene. V dropped 4 bases and J dropped 0 bases, with 10 bases sitting between them. The CDR3 is 15 amino acids. The germline V gene has CDR1 SGHRS and CDR2 YFSETQ. CDR3 sequence: CASSAGSANTGELFF. CDR3 coding DNA: TGCGCCAGCAGCGCAGGATCCGCGAACACCGGGGAGCTGTTTTTT.